Listed below are T cell receptor beta chains from one sample, sequenced in a study of cytomegalovirus exposure and HLA in healthy donors. The data were produced by immunoSEQ multiplex PCR, yet TCRdb's version contains in-frame clones alone and is incomplete. This sample has about 120,000 clones; about 76% occur once, and the top ten carry 2.2%. Sequences were obtained from PBMCs. All receptors come from a woman aged 40 to 50 in good health and CMV-seronegative. CDR3s include the opening cysteine and the closing phenylalanine or tryptophan. D genes are given only for firm matches. Clone size appears in some rows only: once, few, many, or a class for an expanded clone.

J | V | size | D | CDR3 | DNA
TRBJ2-1 | TRBV9 | NA | TRBD2 | CASSSSGGAAQFF | TGTGCCAGCAGCTCCTCGGGGGGGGCGGCGCAGTTCTTC
TRBJ1-2 | TRBV2 | NA | NA | CASSDLDAGSGYGYTF | TGTGCCAGCAGTGATTTGGACGCGGGCAGTGGATATGGCTACACCTTC
TRBJ2-7 | TRBV6-1 | NA | NA | CASSPEPSVFYEQYF | TGTGCCAGCAGCCCGGAGCCATCGGTCTTTTACGAGCAGTACTTC
TRBJ1-2 | TRBV7-9 | NA | TRBD1 | CASAGQGLTGYTF | TGTGCCAGCGCGGGACAGGGTTTAACTGGCTACACCTTC
TRBJ2-1 | TRBV5-1 | NA | TRBD2 | CASSSAARGDGQFF | TGCGCCAGCAGCTCGGCGGCCCGGGGGGATGGGCAGTTCTTC
TRBJ1-2 | TRBV29-1 | NA | NA | CSVFRANYGYTF | TGCAGCGTGTTCCGAGCTAACTATGGCTACACCTTC
TRBJ1-5 | TRBV6-1 | NA | NA | CASRTHSNQPQHF | TGTGCCAGCCGGACACATAGCAATCAGCCCCAGCATTTT
TRBJ1-5 | TRBV2 | few | TRBD1 | CASSVHRGPQPQHF | TGTGCCAGCAGTGTCCACAGGGGGCCCCAGCCCCAGCATTTT
TRBJ2-7 | TRBV7-6 | NA | TRBD2 | CASSLGGSGSYEQYF | TGTGCCAGCAGCTTAGGGGGTAGCGGGAGTTACGAGCAGTACTTC
TRBJ2-7 | TRBV30 | NA | NA | CAWSRGSGGWEQYF | TGTGCCTGGAGTAGAGGGAGCGGCGGGTGGGAGCAGTACTTC
TRBJ2-5 | TRBV10-3 | NA | TRBD2 | CAISRGLAGGSGGRETQYF | TGTGCCATCTCGCGAGGACTAGCGGGAGGGTCTGGGGGCCGGGAGACCCAGTACTTC